These 27 T cell receptor beta chains were all obtained from the same sample, sequenced in a study of T cells after yellow fever vaccination. TCRdb recomputed calls from the 5' RACE reads with MiXCR, one row per CDR3 protein. The sample holds approximately 93,000 distinct CDR3 sequences, roughly 5.2% seen once. The sample in question was CD8+ T cells sorted from PBMCs, obtained 10 days after the yellow fever booster vaccination. The source is a man between 18 and 29 years old who received the YFV17D yellow fever vaccine.

This clonotype was detected ten times or more. The chain has TRBV5-1 and TRBJ2-7; D might be TRBD1 or TRBD2, each matching 5 bases. Between the trimmed V and J ends, which lost 4 bases and 5 bases, there was a span of 13 bases. CDR1 is SGHRS and CDR2 is YFSETQ in the germline V gene. The CDR3 is 13 residues long. Here the CDR3 DNA reads TGCGCCAGCAGCCCTGCCGGGGCGGACGAGCAGTACTTC. Amino acids: CASSPAGADEQYF.

The CDR3 reads CASSQDNGFGYTF. The DNA for the CDR3 is TGTGCCAGCAGCCAAGATAATGGGTTTGGCTACACCTTC. The chain carries TRBV3-1 and TRBJ1-2; no firm D call. Germline V gives CDR1 LGHDT, CDR2 YNNKEL (reference sequence). Trimming removed 0 bases at V and 7 bases at J, with 9 bases between. This CDR3 is built from 13 residues. Together with reference TRBV3-1 and TRBJ1-2, the CDR3 gives the full variable domain: DTAVSQTPKYLVTQMGNDKSIKCEQNLGHDTMYWYKQDSKKFLKIMFSYNNKELIINETVPNRFSPKSPDKAHLNLHINSLELGDSAVYFCASSQDNGFGYTFGSGTRLTVV.

There are many counts of this clonotype. This sequence joins TRBV7-3 and TRBJ2-5; TRBD1 agrees at 10 bases. The CDR3 is 13 residues long. V was clipped by 6 bases and J by 3 bases; unmatched bases: 1. Germline V gene lookup returns CDR1 SGHTA and CDR2 FQGTGA. CDR3 region: CASRGTGEETQYF. The DNA for the CDR3 is TGTGCCAGCAGAGGGACAGGGGAAGAGACCCAGTACTTC.

The sample holds a few counts of this clonotype. Here the CDR3 DNA reads TGTGCCAGCAGTGAAGCCCAGGGAAGACGAGAGACCCAGTACTTC. It translates to CASSEAQGRRETQYF. V gene TRBV2 combines with J gene TRBJ2-5, with D maybe TRBD1 (5 bases). V lost 0 bases to trimming and J lost 4 bases, with 12 bases between them. There are 15 residues in the CDR3. Germline CDR1 is SNHLY and CDR2 is FYNNEI.

This clonotype was recorded many times. The rearrangement uses TRBV29-1 and TRBJ2-5; D call uncertain. V lost 5 bases, J lost 4 bases, and 11 bases lay in between. This CDR3 spans 12 amino acids. From germline, CDR1 is SQVTM and CDR2 ANQGSEA. The chain's CDR3 is CSVSLFGETQYF. The CDR3, as DNA: TGCAGCGTTTCCCTCTTCGGAGAGACCCAGTACTTC.

This clonotype was seen more than once but under ten times. J is TRBJ2-1 and V is TRBV12-3 or TRBV12-4, with TRBD2 matching 12 bases. This CDR3 region has 14 residues. Unmatched junction bases numbered 6, after V lost 7 bases and J lost 8 bases. CDR3 DNA sequence: TGTGCCAGCACTCCTAGCGGGGGGGCTGATGAGCAGTTCTTC. The encoded protein is CASTPSGGADEQFF.

Many counts were recorded for this clonotype. The chain links TRBV7-2 to TRBJ1-5; D remains ambiguous. The germline V gene has CDR1 SGHTA and CDR2 FQGNSA. The CDR3 is 17 residues long. With 0 bases removed from V and 4 bases from J, the gap between germline ends came to 16 bases. CDR3 nucleotides: TGTGCCAGCAGCTTAGCGCCGGGCAGCGTGGGGAATCAGCCCCAGCATTTT. Translated: CASSLAPGSVGNQPQHF.

This clonotype has just a few counts. This chain joins TRBV7-9 and TRBJ1-6, with D possibly matching TRBD1 (6 bases). V lost 1 base and J lost 7, with 14 bases in between. In germline, CDR1 is SEHNR, CDR2 FQNEAQ (reference sequence). This CDR3 has 16 residues. The CDR3 is CASSLETGLSNSPLHF. DNA for the CDR3: TGTGCCAGCAGCTTAGAGACAGGACTCTCCAATTCACCCCTCCACTTT.

The CDR3 reads CASSLTVKSSYNEQFF. In DNA, the CDR3 is TGCGCCAGCAGCCTGACAGTCAAGAGCTCCTACAATGAGCAGTTCTTC. V and J are TRBV4-1 and TRBJ2-1; TRBD1 is a possible D gene (5 bases). From germline, CDR1 is MGHRA and CDR2 YSYEKL. Deletions cut 4 bases from V and 0 bases from J, with 13 bases between. This CDR3 is built from 16 residues.

The chain employs TRBV5-1 and TRBJ2-7; D uncertain. Trimming took off 7 bases at V and 4 bases at J, with 15 bases between the two ends. From germline, CDR1 is SGHRS and CDR2 YFSETQ. CDR3 size: 13 residues. The CDR3 sequence is CASRAETVYEQYF. Written as DNA, the CDR3 is TGCGCCAGCCGGGCCGAGACCGTATACGAGCAGTACTTC. Combining the CDR3 with reference TRBV5-1 and TRBJ2-7 gives the whole variable domain KAGVTQTPRYLIKTRGQQVTLSCSPISGHRSVSWYQQTPGQGLQFLFEYFSETQRNKGNFPGRFSGRQFSNSRSEMNVSTLELGDSALYLCASRAETVYEQYFGPGTRLTVT.

The chain carries TRBV27 and TRBJ2-7; D not resolved. With 10 bases removed from V and 6 bases from J, the gap between germline ends came to 7 bases. Per the germline V gene, CDR1 is MNHEY and CDR2 is SMNVEV (reference sequence). CDR3 size: 9 residues. CDR3 region: CATGGEQYV. CDR3 sequence (DNA): TGTGCCACGGGCGGCGAGCAGTACGTC.

V and J are TRBV7-9 and TRBJ2-7, with a tentative D call TRBD2 (6 bases). CDR1 and CDR2 (germline): SEHNR, FQNEAQ (reference sequence). CDR3 length equals 13 residues. The V gene lost 3 bases and the J gene lost 7 bases, with 13 bases spanning the gap. The CDR3 reads CASSFGGLWEQYV. The CDR3 coding sequence is TGTGCCAGCAGCTTTGGGGGGTTGTGGGAGCAGTACGTC.

V gene TRBV7-3 combines with J gene TRBJ2-1, with D possibly being TRBD1 (6 bases). V was trimmed by 6 bases and J by 2 bases, leaving 17 bases between them. The CDR3 totals 16 residues. Per germline, CDR1 SGHTA and CDR2 FQGTGA. CDR3 region: CASSQSGTLAYNEQFF. The CDR3 nucleotides are TGTGCCAGCAGTCAATCCGGGACATTAGCCTACAATGAGCAGTTCTTC.

This clonotype was observed a few times. The genes are TRBV6-6 and TRBJ2-5; the D is unclear. V was shortened by 5 bases and J by 5 bases, with 15 bases between the two germline ends. The length of the CDR3 is 14 residues. Germline V CDR1 and CDR2: MNHNY, SVGAGI (reference sequence). CDR3 DNA: TGTGCCAGCAGTAAGAACAGCTGGGTGGAGACCCAGTACTTC. Residues: CASSKNSWVETQYF.

The sample holds many counts of this clonotype. J is TRBJ2-7 and V is TRBV6-5; TRBD1 matches 7 bases. The trim removed 6 bases at V and 2 bases at J, leaving 13 bases unmatched. The length of the CDR3 is 16 residues. Germline V gene lookup returns CDR1 MNHEY and CDR2 SVGAGI. In DNA, the CDR3 is TGTGCCAGCAGGCTTTCCCAGGGGGTGCTTACCTACGAGCAGTACTTC. This encodes CASRLSQGVLTYEQYF.

This clonotype appeared many times. The CDR3 coding sequence is TGTGCCAGCAGTCATTCTGGGACTCTCACCGGGGAGCTGTTTTTT. Protein: CASSHSGTLTGELFF. The chain carries TRBV12-3 or TRBV12-4 and TRBJ2-2, with D tentatively TRBD2 (6 bases). The CDR3 extends over 15 amino acids. Trimming removed 5 bases from V and 4 bases from J, with 14 bases in between.

The chain joins TRBV6-5 to TRBJ1-2, with D possibly being TRBD1 (5 bases). V lost 5 bases and J 6 bases, leaving 13 bases between the germline ends. CDR1 is MNHEY and CDR2 is SVGAGI in the germline V gene. The CDR3 spans 13 residues. The CDR3 nucleotides read TGTGCCAGCAGTCCCTGGGGGAGAAATGGCTACACCTTC. Protein: CASSPWGRNGYTF.

Only a few counts were recorded for this clonotype. V gene TRBV5-1 combines with J gene TRBJ2-7; the D gene is possibly TRBD1 (6 bases). This CDR3 has 13 residues. V was pared by 5 bases and J by 2 bases, with 11 bases between. The germline V gene encodes CDR1 SGHRS and CDR2 YFSETQ. The CDR3, as DNA: TGCGCCAGCAGTTCCGACAGGACCTACGAGCAGTACGTC. Protein sequence: CASSSDRTYEQYV.

This clonotype was seen at least ten times. The chain recombines TRBV7-6 with TRBJ1-5; TRBD1 aligns across 8 bases. J was trimmed by 7 bases and V by 5 bases; bases with no gene match: 7. The CDR3 extends over 14 amino acids. Germline lookup yields CDR1 SGHVS and CDR2 FNYEAQ. The CDR3 bases are TGTGCCAGCAGCCTAGGACAGGGCGGCCAGCCCCAGCATTTT. Its translation is CASSLGQGGQPQHF. The whole variable domain, filled in from reference TRBV7-6 and TRBJ1-5, reads GAGVSQSPRYKVTKRGQDVALRCDPISGHVSLYWYRQALGQGPEFLTYFNYEAQQDKSGLPNDRFSAERPEGSISTLTIQRTEQRDSAMYRCASSLGQGGQPQHFGDGTRLSIL.

The chain is built from TRBV27 and TRBJ2-7, with 9 bases matching TRBD1. Looked up from germline, CDR1 is MNHEY and CDR2 is SMNVEV (reference sequence). After removal of 2 bases from V and 3 bases from J, the junction contained 5 bases not matched to a gene. The CDR3 runs to 15 residues. CDR3 DNA sequence: TGTGCCAGCAGTTTACGGGACAGGGAGATCTACGAGCAGTACTTC. Amino acids: CASSLRDREIYEQYF.

Many counts were recorded for this clonotype. The chain uses TRBV10-2 and TRBJ2-5, with D possibly being TRBD2 (6 bases). This CDR3 has 13 amino acids. Germline V CDR1 and CDR2: WSHSY, SAAADI. Trimming left V 4 bases short and J 3 bases short, with 9 bases between. The CDR3: CASSAGVKETQYF. The CDR3 DNA follows: TGCGCCAGCAGTGCGGGAGTAAAAGAGACCCAGTACTTC.

This clonotype was recorded at least ten times. The chain couples TRBV15 to TRBJ1-1; D is ambiguous. Germline lookup yields CDR1 LNHNV and CDR2 YYDKDF (reference sequence). Trimming took 1 base from V and 2 from J, leaving 11 bases between them. The length of the CDR3 is 15 residues. Here the CDR3 reads CATSRGNSLNTEAFF. The CDR3 nucleotides are TGTGCCACCAGCAGAGGCAACAGCCTAAACACTGAAGCTTTCTTT.

This chain connects TRBV24-1 to TRBJ2-1, with TRBD1 matching 7 bases. V dropped 4 bases and J dropped 8; count of bases not matched to a gene: 7. From germline, CDR1 is KGHDR and CDR2 SFDVKD. This CDR3 has 14 amino acids. For the CDR3, the DNA is TGTGCCACCAGTGACACCTACAGGGGCTATGAGCAGTTCTTC. It is translated as CATSDTYRGYEQFF.

This clonotype came up many times. The rearrangement links TRBV5-1 to TRBJ2-2; D unresolved. The CDR3 runs 12 residues. The V end lost 4 bases, the J end lost 1 base, and 2 bases lay between the germline ends. Germline V gene data show CDR1 as SGHRS and CDR2 as YFSETQ. The CDR3 loop reads CASSRNTGELFF. As DNA, the CDR3 is TGCGCCAGCAGCCGGAACACCGGGGAGCTGTTTTTT.

J is TRBJ2-2 and V is TRBV7-2; TRBD1 matches at 8 bases. The germline V gene encodes CDR1 SGHTA and CDR2 FQGNSA. This CDR3 contains 13 residues. V shed 5 bases, J shed 6 bases, and the junction held 2 bases outside the gene matches. In DNA form, the CDR3 reads TGTGCCAGCAGCCACAGGGGGGCCGGGGAGCTGTTTTTT. Translated, it gives CASSHRGAGELFF.

The gene calls are TRBV7-9 and TRBJ2-5; unclear D gene. The ends were cut back, 3 bases at V and 1 base at J, with 9 bases in the middle. The germline V gene has CDR1 SEHNR and CDR2 FQNEAQ (reference sequence). This CDR3 contains 14 residues. The CDR3: CASSFSAFQETQYF. For the CDR3, the DNA is TGTGCCAGCAGCTTCAGTGCGTTCCAAGAGACCCAGTACTTC.

This sequence joins TRBV12-3 or TRBV12-4 and TRBJ2-5; 8 bases line up with TRBD1. This CDR3 has 16 amino acids. Unmatched junction bases numbered 11, after V lost 4 bases and J lost 4 bases. The CDR3 DNA reads as TGTGCCAGCAGTTCCGACCTGACAGGGGCTGGAGAGACCCAGTACTTC. Protein: CASSSDLTGAGETQYF.